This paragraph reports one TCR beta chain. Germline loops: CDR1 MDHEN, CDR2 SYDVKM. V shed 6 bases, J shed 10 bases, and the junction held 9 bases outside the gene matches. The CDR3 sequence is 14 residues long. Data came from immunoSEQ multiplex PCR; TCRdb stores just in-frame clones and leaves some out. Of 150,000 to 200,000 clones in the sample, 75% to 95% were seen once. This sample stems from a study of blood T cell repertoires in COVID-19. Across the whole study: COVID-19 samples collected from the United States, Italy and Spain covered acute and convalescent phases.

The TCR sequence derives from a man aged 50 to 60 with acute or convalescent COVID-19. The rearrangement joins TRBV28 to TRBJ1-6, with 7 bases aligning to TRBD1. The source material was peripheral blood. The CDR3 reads CASRRTGLGSPLHF. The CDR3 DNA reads TGTGCCAGCAGACGGACAGGTCTAGGGTCACCCCTCCACTTT.